The clone carrying this T cell receptor (beta chain) has a count of ten or more. Per the germline V gene, CDR1 is MDHEN and CDR2 is SYDVKM. The CDR3 contains 15 residues. With 6 bases removed from V and 5 bases from J, the gap between germline ends came to 19 bases. These data come from a study of T-cell reconstitution after alpha-beta-depleted transplantation in children. Molecular barcoding with unique molecular identifiers was used for the TCRbeta library. One entry per CDR3 protein, called by TCRdb with MiXCR from the PCR reads. The table records about 200,000 distinct CDR3 sequences, roughly 7% of them present only once.

The rearrangement uses TRBV28 and TRBJ1-1, with D perhaps matching TRBD1 (6 bases). The receptor's source is a boy aged 2 to 10 with acute lymphoblastic leukemia, due to receive a stem cell transplant. The sequencing here drew on PBMCs, taken before TCRalphabeta/CD19-depleted stem cell transplant. The CDR3 here is CASSPPGQRGTEAFF. In DNA form, the CDR3 reads TGTGCCAGCAGCCCCCCCGGACAGAGGGGGACTGAAGCTTTCTTT. The full variable domain, rest sourced from reference TRBV28 and TRBJ1-1, is DVKVTQSSRYLVKRTGEKVFLECVQDMDHENMFWYRQDPGLGLRLIYFSYDVKMKEKGDIPEGYSVSREKKERFSLILESASTNQTSMYLCASSPPGQRGTEAFFGQGTRLTVV.